The sequence of this TCR beta chain was determined in a study of T cell changes during pregnancy in multiple sclerosis. TCRdb keeps only in-frame clones here, not all; method: immunoSEQ multiplex PCR. The sample carries around 56,000 clones, approximately 91% recorded once. In germline, CDR1 is SGDLS, CDR2 YYNGEE. The CDR3 is made up of 13 amino acids. Trimming at V came to 3 bases and at J to 2 bases, leaving 2 bases not matched to a gene. V is TRBV9 and J is TRBJ2-7; 7 bases line up with TRBD2. The clonotype was recovered from a female donor with multiple sclerosis, enrolled in a pregnancy study. Material: peripheral blood, obtained after pregnancy. This CDR3 is CASSAGTTYEQYF. Written as DNA, the CDR3 is TGTGCCAGCAGCGCAGGGACTACCTACGAGCAGTACTTC.